What follows describes a single TCR beta chain. Per the original methods: Reference gene primers were amplified, and this amplification served to estimate nucleated cell counts. Sequencing used immunoSEQ multiplex PCR; TCRdb keeps in-frame clones, though not all of them. V, J and clone size reflect that table, while D and trimming were determined from the DNA. The sample lists about 94,000 clones; around 87% were seen once. V dropped 7 bases and J dropped 6; count of bases not matched to a gene: 11. This CDR3 is built from 15 residues. The germline V gene has CDR1 MNHEY and CDR2 SVGAGI. The sample originates from a study of blood T cell repertoires in COVID-19. About the research overall: COVID-19 samples from acute and convalescent phases originated in the United States, Italy and Spain. PBMCs, B-cell-depleted T cells, or T cells provided the cDNA or gDNA that made up the material.

V and J are TRBV6-5 and TRBJ2-1; 8 positions match TRBD2. The receptor was derived from a human donor with acute or convalescent COVID-19. The donor label of this sample is uncertain. Source material: peripheral blood. CDR3 sequence reads: CASTPAGGGSNEQFF. In nucleotides, the CDR3 is TGTGCCAGCACCCCGGCGGGCGGGGGGTCCAATGAGCAGTTCTTC.